This T cell receptor beta chain comes out of a study of blood T cell repertoires in COVID-19. Whole-study context: The cDNA or gDNA used as material had been derived from T cells, B-cell-depleted T cells, or PBMCs.

Original processing methods: From reference gene primer amplification, estimates of nucleated cell counts were derived. Repertoires were generated with immunoSEQ multiplex PCR, while TCRdb's copy carries only in-frame clones and drops some. The D gene and trimming were derived from the DNA, and the V and J assignments and clone size from that table. The data show 95,000 to 100,000 clones, with about 90% seen just once and roughly 10% held by the top ten. This CDR3 has 15 amino acids. V dropped 6 bases and J dropped 10; count of bases not matched to a gene: 10. Per germline, CDR1 MNHEY and CDR2 SVGAGI.

The rearrangement joins TRBV6-5 to TRBJ1-6; TRBD1 matches at 9 bases. This clonotype was sampled from a woman in her twenties or thirties with acute or convalescent COVID-19. The sequenced sample consisted of peripheral blood. The CDR3 sequence: CASSPYDRGFSPLHF. The CDR3 DNA reads as TGTGCCAGCAGCCCCTACGACAGGGGGTTCTCACCCCTCCACTTT.